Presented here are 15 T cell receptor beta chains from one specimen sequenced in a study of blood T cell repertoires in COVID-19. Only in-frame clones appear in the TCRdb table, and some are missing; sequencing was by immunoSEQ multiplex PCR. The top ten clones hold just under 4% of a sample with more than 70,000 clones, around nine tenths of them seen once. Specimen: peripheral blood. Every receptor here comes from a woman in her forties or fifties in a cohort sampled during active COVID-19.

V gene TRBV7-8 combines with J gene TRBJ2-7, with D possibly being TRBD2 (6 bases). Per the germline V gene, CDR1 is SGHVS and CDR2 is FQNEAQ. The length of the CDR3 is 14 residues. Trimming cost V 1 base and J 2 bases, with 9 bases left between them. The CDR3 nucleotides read TGTGCCAGCAGCTTAGGTCGACTAGCCTACGAGCAGTACTTC. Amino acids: CASSLGRLAYEQYF. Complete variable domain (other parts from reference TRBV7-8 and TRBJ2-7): GAGVSQSPRYKVAKRGQDVALRCDPISGHVSLFWYQQALGQGPEFLTYFQNEAQLDKSGLPSDRFFAERPEGSVSTLKIQRTQQEDSAVYLCASSLGRLAYEQYFGPGTRLTVT.

The CDR3 nucleotides read TGTGCCAGCAGCCAAATAGACAGCGCCGCTGGCTATGGCTACACCTTC. This codes for CASSQIDSAAGYGYTF. The chain joins TRBV3-1 (or the pseudogene TRBV3-2) to TRBJ1-2; tentative D call: TRBD1 (5 bases). The CDR3 runs 16 residues. Germline CDR1 LGHDT, CDR2 YNNKEL (reference sequence). Trimming removed 2 bases at V and 4 bases at J, with 17 bases between.

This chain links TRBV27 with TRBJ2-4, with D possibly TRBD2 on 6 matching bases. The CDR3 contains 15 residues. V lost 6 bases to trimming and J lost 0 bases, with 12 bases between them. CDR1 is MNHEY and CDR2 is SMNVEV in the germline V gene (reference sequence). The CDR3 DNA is TGTGCCAGCAGCCCCTGGGGGGTAGCCAAAAACATTCAGTACTTC. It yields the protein CASSPWGVAKNIQYF.

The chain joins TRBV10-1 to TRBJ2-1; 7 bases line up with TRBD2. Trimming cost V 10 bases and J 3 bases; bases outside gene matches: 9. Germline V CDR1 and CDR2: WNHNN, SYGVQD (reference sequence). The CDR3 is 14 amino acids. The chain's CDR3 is CATPSRGIYNEQFF. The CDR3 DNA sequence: TGCGCCACACCCTCGCGGGGGATCTACAATGAGCAGTTCTTC.

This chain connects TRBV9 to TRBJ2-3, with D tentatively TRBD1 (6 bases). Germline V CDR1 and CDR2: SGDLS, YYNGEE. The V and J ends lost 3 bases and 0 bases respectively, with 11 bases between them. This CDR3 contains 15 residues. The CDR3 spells CASSGGGFSTDTQYF. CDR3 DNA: TGTGCCAGCAGCGGAGGGGGTTTCAGCACAGATACGCAGTATTTT.

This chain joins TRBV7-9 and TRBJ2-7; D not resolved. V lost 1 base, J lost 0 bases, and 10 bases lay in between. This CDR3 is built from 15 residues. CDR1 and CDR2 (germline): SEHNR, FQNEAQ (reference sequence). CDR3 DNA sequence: TGTGCCAGCAGCTTAGAAGCGTTAAGCTCCTACGAGCAGTACTTC. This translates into CASSLEALSSYEQYF.

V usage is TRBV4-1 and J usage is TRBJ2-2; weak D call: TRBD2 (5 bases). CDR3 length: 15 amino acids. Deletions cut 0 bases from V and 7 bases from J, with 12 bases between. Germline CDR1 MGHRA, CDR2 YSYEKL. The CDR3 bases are TGCGCCAGCAGCCAAGATCCGGGGTATCACGGGGAGCTGTTTTTT. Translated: CASSQDPGYHGELFF.

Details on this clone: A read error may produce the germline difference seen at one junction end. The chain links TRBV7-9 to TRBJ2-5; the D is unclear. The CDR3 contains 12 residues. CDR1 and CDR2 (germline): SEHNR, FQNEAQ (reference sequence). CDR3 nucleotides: TGTGCCAGCACCACAACCACGCGGCATTTGCACTTC. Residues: CASTTTTRHLHF. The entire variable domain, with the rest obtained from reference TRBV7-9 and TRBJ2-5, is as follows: DTGVSQNPRHKITKRGQNVTFRCDPISEHNRLYWYRQTLGQGPEFLTYFQNEAQLEKSRLLSDRFSAERPKGSFSTLEIQRTEQGDSAMYLCASTTTTRHLHFGPGTRLLVL.

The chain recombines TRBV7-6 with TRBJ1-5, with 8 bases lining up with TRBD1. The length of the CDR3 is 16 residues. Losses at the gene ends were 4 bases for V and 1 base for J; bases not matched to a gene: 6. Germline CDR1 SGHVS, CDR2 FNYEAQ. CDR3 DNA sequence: TGTGCCAGCAGCTCGGAACAGGGGGGAAGCAATCAGCCCCAGCATTTT. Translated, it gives CASSSEQGGSNQPQHF.

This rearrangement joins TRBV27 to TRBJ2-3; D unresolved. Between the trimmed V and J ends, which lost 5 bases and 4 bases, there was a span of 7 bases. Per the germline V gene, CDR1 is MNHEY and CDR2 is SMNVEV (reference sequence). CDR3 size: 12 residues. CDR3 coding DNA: TGTGCCAGCAGTCCAGGCGCAGATACGCAGTATTTT. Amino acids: CASSPGADTQYF.

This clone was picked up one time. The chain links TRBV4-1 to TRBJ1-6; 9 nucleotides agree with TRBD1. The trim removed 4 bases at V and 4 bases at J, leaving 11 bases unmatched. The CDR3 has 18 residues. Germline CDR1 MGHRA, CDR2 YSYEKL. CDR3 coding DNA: TGCGCCAGCAGCCCCGTGAGGGACAGGGCTGCTTATAATTCACCCCTCCACTTT. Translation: CASSPVRDRAAYNSPLHF.

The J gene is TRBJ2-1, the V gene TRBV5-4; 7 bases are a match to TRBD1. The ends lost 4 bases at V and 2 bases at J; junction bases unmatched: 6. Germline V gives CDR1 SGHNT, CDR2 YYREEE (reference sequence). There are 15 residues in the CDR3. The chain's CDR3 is CASSPQGPTYNEQFF. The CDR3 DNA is TGTGCCAGCAGCCCACAGGGGCCTACCTACAATGAGCAGTTCTTC.

Here the CDR3 DNA reads TGTGCCAGCAGCTTAAGGGGGAGACCTCCGGCAACTAATGAAAAACTGTTTTTT. Translated, it gives CASSLRGRPPATNEKLFF. V and J are TRBV7-9 and TRBJ1-4; D perhaps matches TRBD1 (6 bases). Germline loops: CDR1 SEHNR, CDR2 FQNEAQ (reference sequence). The V end was cut by 2 bases, the J end by 0 bases, with 16 bases between. The CDR3 has 18 residues.

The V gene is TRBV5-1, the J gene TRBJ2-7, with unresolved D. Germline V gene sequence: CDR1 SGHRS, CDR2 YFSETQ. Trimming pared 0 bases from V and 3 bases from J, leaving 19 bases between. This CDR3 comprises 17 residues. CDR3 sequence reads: CASSLETWAGSIYEQYF. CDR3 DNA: TGCGCCAGCAGCTTGGAGACCTGGGCAGGCTCTATCTACGAGCAGTACTTC.

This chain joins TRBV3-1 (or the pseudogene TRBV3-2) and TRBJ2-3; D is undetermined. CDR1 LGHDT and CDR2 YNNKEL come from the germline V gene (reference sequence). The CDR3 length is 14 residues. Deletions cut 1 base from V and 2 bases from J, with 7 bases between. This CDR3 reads CASSQGPNTDTQYF. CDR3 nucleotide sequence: TGTGCCAGCAGCCAAGGTCCTAACACAGATACGCAGTATTTT.